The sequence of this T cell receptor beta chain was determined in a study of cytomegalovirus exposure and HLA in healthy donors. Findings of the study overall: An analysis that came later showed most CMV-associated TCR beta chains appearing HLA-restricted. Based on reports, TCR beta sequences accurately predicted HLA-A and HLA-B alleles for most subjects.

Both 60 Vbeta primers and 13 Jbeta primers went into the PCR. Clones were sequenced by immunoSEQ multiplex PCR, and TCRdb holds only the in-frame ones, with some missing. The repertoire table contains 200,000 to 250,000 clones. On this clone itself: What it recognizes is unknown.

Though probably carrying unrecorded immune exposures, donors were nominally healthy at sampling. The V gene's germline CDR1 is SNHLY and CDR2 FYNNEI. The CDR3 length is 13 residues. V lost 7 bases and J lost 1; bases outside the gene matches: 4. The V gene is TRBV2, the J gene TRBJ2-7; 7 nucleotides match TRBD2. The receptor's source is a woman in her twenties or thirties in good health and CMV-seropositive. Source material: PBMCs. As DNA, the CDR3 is TGTGCCAGCACCCCACTAGCGTCCTACGAGCAGTACTTC. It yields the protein CASTPLASYEQYF.